This T cell receptor (beta chain) was identified during a study of T cell repertoires in cytomegalovirus infection. Across the study: In public TCR beta signatures, there were indications of both CMV infection and matching HLA type. Study-wide results and limits: Based on cumulative public TCR beta family frequency, carriers of CMV plus the relevant HLA were identified.

The sample holds a few counts of this clonotype. Antigen unknown. One entry per CDR3 protein results from TCRdb running MiXCR on the reads. Here the sample spans approximately 1,000,000 distinct CDR3 sequences, under 40% being singletons. Sequencing used cultured CD8+ T cells from PBMCs, obtained from culture after CMV antigen stimulation. The receptor comes from a human donor in good health (CMV status not recorded). Some clones in this sample may be carry-over from other donors' samples.

The CDR3 bases are TGTGCCAGCAGCTCACAGGGGGCGCGAGAAAAACTGTTTTTT. The encoded protein is CASSSQGAREKLFF. The chain couples TRBV7-9 to TRBJ1-4; 9 bases map to TRBD1. V shed 4 bases and J 8 bases; nucleotides not matched to a gene: 5. This CDR3 has 14 amino acids. CDR1 and CDR2 (germline): SEHNR, FQNEAQ (reference sequence).